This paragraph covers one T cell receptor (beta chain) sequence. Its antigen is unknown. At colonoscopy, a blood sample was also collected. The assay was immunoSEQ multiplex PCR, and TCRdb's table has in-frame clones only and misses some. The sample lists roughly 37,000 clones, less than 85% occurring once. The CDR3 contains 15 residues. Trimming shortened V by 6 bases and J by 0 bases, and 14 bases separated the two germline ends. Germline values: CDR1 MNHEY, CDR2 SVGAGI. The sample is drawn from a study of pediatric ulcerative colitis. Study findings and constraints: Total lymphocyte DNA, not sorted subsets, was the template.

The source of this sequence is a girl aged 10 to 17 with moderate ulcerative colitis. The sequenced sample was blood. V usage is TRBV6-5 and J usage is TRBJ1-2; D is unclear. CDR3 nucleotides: TGTGCCAGCAGCCCATATAGGGTTTCTAACTATGGCTACACCTTC. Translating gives CASSPYRVSNYGYTF.